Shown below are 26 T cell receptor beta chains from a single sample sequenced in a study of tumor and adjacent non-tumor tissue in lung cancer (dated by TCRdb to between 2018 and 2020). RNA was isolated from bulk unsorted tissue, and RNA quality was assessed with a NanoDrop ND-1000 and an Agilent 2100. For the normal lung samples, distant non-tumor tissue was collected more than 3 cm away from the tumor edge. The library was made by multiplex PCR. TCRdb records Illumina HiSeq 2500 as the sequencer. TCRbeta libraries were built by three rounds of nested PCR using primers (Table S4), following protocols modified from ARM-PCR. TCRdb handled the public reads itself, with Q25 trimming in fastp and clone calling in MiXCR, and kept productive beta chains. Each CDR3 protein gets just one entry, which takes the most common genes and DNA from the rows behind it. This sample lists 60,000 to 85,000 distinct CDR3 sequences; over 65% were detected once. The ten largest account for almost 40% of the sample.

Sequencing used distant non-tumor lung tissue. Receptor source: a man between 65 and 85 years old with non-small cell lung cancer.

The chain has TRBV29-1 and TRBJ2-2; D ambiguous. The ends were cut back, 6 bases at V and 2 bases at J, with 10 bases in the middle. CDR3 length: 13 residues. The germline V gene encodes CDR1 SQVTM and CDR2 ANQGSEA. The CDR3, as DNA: TGCAGCGTAACAGAGGCAAACACCGGGGAGCTGTTTTTT. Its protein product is CSVTEANTGELFF.

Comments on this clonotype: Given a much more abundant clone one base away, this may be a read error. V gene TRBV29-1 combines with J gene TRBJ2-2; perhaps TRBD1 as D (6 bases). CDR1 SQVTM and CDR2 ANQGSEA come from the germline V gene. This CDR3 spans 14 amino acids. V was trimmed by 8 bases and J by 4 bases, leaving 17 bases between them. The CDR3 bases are TGCAGCATTGCCAGGCAGGGGATCACCGGGGAGCTGTTTTTT. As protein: CSIARQGITGELFF.

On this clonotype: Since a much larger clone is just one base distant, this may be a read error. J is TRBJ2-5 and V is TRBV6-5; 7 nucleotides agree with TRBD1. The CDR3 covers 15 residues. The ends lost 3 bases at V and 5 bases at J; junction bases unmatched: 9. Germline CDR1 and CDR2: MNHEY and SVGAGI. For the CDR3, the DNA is TGTGCCAGCAGTTATCGACAGGGTTTCAGGGAGACCCAGTACTTC. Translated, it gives CASSYRQGFRETQYF.

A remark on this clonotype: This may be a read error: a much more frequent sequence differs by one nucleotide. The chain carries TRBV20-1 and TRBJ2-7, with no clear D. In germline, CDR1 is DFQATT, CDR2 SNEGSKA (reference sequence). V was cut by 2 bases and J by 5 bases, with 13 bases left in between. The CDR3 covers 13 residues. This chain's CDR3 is CSARSSVSNEQYF. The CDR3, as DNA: TGCAGTGCTAGAAGCTCAGTTTCCAACGAGCAGTACTTC.

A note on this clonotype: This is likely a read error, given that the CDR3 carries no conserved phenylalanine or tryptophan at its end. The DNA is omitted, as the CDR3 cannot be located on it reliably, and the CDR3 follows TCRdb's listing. The CDR3 spells CSVAWTTPYTHYL. The chain couples TRBV29-1 to TRBJ2-3. The CDR3 is 13 residues long, counting both termini. CDR1 and CDR2 (germline): SQVTM, ANQGSEA.

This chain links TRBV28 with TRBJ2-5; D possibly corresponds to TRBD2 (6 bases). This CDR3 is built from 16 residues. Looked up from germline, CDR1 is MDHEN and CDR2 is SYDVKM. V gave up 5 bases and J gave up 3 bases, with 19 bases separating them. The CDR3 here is CASSDHAGTGKETQYF. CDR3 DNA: TGTGCCAGCAGTGACCATGCCGGGACTGGGAAAGAGACCCAGTACTTC.

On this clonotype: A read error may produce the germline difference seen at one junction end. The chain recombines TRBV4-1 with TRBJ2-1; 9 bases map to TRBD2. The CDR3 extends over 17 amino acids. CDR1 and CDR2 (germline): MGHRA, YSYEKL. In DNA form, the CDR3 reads TGCACCAGCAGTCAAGATAGACTAGCGGCTAACTACAATGAGCAGTTCTTC. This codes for CTSSQDRLAANYNEQFF.

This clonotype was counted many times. The DNA of the CDR3 is TGTGCCAGCAGCCTGGACACTGAAGCTTTCTTT. It specifies CASSLDTEAFF. The chain has TRBV7-9 and TRBJ1-1, with D hard to call. The germline V gene encodes CDR1 SEHNR and CDR2 FQNEAQ (reference sequence). Deletions cut 5 bases from V and 3 bases from J, with 4 bases between. This CDR3 has 11 amino acids.

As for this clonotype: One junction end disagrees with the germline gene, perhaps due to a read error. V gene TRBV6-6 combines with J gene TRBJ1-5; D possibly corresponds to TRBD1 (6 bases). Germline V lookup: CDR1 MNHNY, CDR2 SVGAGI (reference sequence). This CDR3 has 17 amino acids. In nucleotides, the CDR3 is TGTGCCAGCACTCGGGCACCGGGAGACAGGAGCAATCAGTCCCAGCATTTT. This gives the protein CASTRAPGDRSNQSQHF.

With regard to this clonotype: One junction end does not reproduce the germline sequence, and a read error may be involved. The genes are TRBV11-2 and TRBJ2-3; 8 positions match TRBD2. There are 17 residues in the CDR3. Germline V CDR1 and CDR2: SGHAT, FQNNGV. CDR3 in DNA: TGTGCCATCAGCCCTAGACTAGCGCGGGGGTATCGAGATACGCAGTATTTT. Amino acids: CAISPRLARGYRDTQYF.

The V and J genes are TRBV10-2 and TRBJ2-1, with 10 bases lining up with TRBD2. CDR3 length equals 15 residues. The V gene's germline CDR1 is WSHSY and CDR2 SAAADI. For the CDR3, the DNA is TGCACCAACTACTCCACGGCTAGCGGGAGACATGAGCAGTTCTTC. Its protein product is CTNYSTASGRHEQFF.

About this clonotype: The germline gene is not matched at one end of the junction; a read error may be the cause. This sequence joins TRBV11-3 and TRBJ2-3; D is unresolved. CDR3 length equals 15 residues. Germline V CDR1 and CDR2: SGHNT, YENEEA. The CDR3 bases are TGTGTCAGCACCCGTAGGGATGTAAGCACAGATACGCAGTATTTT. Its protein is CVSTRRDVSTDTQYF. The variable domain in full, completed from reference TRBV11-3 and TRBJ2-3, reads EAGVVQSPRYKIIEKKQPVAFWCNPISGHNTLYWYLQNLGQGPELLIRYENEEAVDDSQLPKDRFSAERLKGVDSTLKIQPAELGDSAVYLCVSTRRDVSTDTQYFGPGTRLTVL.

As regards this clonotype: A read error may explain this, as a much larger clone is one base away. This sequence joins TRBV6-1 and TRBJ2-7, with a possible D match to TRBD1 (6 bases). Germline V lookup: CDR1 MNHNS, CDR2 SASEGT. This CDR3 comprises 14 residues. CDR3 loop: CARSDTRGPYEQYF. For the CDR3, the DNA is TGTGCCAGGAGTGATACCAGGGGTCCCTACGAGCAGTACTTC.

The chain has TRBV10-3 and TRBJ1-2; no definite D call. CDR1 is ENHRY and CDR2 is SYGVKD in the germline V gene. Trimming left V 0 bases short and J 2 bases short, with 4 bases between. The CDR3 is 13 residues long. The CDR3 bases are TGTGCCATCAGTGAGTCAGAGAACTATGGCTACACCTTC. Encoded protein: CAISESENYGYTF.

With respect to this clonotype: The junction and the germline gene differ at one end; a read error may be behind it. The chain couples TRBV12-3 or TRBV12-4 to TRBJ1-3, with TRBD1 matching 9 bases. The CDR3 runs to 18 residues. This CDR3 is CANSRPGTGIGSGKNIYF. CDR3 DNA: TGTGCCAACAGTCGTCCCGGGACAGGGATCGGCTCTGGAAAAAACATATATTTT.

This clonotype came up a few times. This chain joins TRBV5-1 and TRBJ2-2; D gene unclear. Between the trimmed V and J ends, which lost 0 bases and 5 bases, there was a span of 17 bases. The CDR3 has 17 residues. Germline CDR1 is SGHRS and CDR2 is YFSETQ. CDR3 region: CASSLAVSGGATGELFF. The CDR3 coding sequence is TGCGCCAGCAGCTTGGCTGTCAGTGGCGGAGCGACCGGGGAGCTGTTTTTT.

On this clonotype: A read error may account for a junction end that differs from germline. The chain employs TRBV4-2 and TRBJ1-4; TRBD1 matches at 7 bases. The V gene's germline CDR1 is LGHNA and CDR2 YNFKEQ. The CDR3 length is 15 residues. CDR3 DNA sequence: TGTGCCAGCAGCCAACAAAAGACAGGGAATGAAAATCTGTTTTTT. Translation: CASSQQKTGNENLFF.

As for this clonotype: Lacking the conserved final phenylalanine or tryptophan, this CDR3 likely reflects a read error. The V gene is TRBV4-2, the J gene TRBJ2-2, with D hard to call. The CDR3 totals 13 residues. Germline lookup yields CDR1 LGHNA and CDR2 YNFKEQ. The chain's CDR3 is CASSQVRAGELFS. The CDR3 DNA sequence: TGTGCCAGTAGCCAAGTACGGGCAGGGGAGCTGTTTTCT.

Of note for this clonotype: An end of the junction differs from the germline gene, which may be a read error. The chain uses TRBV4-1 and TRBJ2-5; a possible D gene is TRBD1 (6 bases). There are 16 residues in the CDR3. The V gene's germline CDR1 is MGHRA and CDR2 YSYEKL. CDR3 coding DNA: TGCGCCACCAGCCGGAATCCTGAGGGGGAACAAGAGACCCAGTACTTC. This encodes CATSRNPEGEQETQYF.

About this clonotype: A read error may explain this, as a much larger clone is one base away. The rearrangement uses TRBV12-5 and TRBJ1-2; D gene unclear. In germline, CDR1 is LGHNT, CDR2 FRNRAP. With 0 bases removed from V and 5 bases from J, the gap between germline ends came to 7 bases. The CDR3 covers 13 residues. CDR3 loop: CASGLVQWYGYTF. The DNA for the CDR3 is TGTGCTAGTGGTTTGGTACAGTGGTATGGCTACACCTTC. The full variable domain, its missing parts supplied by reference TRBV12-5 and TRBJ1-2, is DARVTQTPRHKVTEMGQEVTMRCQPILGHNTVFWYRQTMMQGLELLAYFRNRAPLDDSGMPKDRFSAEMPDATLATLKIQPSEPRDSAVYFCASGLVQWYGYTFGSGTRLTVV.

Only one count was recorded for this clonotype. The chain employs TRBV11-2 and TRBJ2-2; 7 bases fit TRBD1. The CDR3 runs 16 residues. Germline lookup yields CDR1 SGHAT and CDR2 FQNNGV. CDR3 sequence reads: CTNRLVGTGVAGELFF. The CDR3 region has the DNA TGTACCAACCGTTTAGTGGGCACAGGGGTTGCCGGGGAGCTGTTTTTT.

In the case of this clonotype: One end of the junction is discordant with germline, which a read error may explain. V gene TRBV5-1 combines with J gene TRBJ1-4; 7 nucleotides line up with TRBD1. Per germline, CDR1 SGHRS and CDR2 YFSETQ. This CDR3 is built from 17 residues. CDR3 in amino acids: CTSSHYGGTATNEKLFF. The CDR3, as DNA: TGCACCAGCAGCCACTACGGTGGGACAGCAACTAATGAAAAACTGTTTTTT. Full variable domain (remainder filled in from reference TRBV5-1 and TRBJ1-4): KAGVTQTPRYLIKTRGQQVTLSCSPISGHRSVSWYQQTPGQGLQFLFEYFSETQRNKGNFPGRFSGRQFSNSRSEMNVSTLELGDSALYLCTSSHYGGTATNEKLFFGSGTQLSVL.

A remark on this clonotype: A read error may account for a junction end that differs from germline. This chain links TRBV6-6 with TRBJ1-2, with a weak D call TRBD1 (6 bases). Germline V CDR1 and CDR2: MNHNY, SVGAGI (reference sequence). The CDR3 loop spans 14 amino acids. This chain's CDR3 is CVSNPRQVSRRYTF. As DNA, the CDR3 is TGTGTCAGCAACCCTAGACAGGTCTCAAGGCGCTACACATTC.

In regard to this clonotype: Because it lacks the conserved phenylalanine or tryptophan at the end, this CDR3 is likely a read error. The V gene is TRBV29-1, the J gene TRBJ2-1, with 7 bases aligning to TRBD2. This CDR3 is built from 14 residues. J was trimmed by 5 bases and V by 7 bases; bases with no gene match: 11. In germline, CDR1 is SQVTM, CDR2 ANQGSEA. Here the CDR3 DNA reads TGCAGCGCTGTGGGGAGGGCCACGAACAATGAGCAGTTCTTA. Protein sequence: CSAVGRATNNEQFL.

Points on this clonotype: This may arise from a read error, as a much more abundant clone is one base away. The CDR3 protein is CASSLETIYTEAFF. For the CDR3, the DNA is TGCGCCAGCAGCTTGGAGACGATATACACTGAAGCTTTCTTT. The chain combines TRBV5-1 with TRBJ1-1; D not resolved. The CDR3 is 14 amino acids. Between the trimmed V and J ends, which lost 0 bases and 3 bases, there was a span of 9 bases. Germline CDR1 is SGHRS and CDR2 is YFSETQ.

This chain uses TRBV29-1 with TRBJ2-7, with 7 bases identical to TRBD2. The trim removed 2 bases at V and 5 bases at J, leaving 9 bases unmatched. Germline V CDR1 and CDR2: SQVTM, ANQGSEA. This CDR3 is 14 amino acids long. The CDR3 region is CSVEWRGYDDEQYF. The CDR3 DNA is TGCAGCGTTGAATGGCGGGGGTATGACGACGAGCAGTACTTC.